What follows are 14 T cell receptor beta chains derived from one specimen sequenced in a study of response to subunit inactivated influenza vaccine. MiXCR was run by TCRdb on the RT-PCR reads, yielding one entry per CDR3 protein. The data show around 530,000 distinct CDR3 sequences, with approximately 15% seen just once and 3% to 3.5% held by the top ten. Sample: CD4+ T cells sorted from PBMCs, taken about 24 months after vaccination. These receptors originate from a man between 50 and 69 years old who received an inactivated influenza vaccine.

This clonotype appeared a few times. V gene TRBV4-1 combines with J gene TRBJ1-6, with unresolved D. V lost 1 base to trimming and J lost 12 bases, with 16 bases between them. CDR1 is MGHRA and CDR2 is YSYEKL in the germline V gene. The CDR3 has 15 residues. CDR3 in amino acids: CASSQVAVEPRPLHF. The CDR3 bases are TGCGCCAGCAGCCAAGTGGCGGTAGAGCCCCGACCCCTCCACTTT.

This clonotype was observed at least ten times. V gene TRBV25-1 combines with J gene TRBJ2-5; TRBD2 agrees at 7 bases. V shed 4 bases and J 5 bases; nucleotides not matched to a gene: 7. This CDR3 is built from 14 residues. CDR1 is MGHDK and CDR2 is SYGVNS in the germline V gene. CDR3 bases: TGTGCCAGCAGTGCCGAAGCGGGGAGGGAGACCCAGTACTTC. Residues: CASSAEAGRETQYF.

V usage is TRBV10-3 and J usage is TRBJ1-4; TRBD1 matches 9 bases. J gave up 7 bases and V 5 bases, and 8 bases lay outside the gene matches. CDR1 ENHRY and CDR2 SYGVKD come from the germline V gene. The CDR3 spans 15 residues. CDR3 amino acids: CAISPGTGSGEKLFF. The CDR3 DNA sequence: TGTGCCATCAGTCCCGGGACAGGGTCGGGTGAAAAACTGTTTTTT.

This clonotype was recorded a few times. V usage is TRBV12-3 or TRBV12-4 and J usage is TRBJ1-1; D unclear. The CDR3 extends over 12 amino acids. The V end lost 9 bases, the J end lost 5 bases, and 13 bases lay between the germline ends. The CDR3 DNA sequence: TGTGCCAGTGTAATCGTGGGGACTGAAGCTTTCTTT. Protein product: CASVIVGTEAFF.

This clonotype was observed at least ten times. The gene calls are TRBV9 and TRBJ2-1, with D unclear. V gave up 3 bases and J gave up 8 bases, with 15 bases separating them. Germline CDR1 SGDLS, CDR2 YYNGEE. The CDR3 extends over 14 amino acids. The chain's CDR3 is CASSAPPASYEQFF. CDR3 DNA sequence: TGTGCCAGCAGCGCCCCCCCGGCATCATATGAGCAGTTCTTC.

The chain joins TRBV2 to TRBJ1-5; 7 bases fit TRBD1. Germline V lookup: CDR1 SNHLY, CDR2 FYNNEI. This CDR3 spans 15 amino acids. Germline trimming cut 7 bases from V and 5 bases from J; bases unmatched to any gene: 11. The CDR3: CASKDRVFRDQPQHF. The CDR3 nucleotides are TGTGCCAGCAAAGACAGGGTGTTCAGGGATCAGCCCCAGCATTTT.

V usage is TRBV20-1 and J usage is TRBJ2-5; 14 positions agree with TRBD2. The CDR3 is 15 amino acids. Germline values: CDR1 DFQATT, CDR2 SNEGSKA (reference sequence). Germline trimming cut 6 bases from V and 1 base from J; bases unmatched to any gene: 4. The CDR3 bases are TGCAGTGCGCGGGGGACTAGCGGGGGCCAAGAGACCCAGTACTTC. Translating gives CSARGTSGGQETQYF.

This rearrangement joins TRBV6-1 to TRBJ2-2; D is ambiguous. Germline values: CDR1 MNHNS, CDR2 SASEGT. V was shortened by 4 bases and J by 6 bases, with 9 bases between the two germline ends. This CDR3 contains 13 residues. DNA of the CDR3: TGTGCCAGCAGTGTGGTCCCCTCCGGGGAGCTGTTTTTT. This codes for CASSVVPSGELFF.

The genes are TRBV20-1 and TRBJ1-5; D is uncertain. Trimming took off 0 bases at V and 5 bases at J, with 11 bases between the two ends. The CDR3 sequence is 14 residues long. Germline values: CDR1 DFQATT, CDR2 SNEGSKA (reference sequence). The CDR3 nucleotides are TGCAGTGCTAGAGATTTGGGGTGGGATCAGCCCCAGCATTTT. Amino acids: CSARDLGWDQPQHF.

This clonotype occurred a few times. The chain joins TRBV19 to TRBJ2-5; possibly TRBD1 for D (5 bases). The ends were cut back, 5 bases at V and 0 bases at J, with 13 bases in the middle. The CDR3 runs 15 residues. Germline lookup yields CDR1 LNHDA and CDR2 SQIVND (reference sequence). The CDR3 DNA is TGTGCCAGTAGTGAAATGGGCAGGGACCAAGAGACCCAGTACTTC. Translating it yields CASSEMGRDQETQYF. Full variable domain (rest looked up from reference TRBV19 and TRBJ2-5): DGGITQSPKYLFRKEGQNVTLSCEQNLNHDAMYWYRQDPGQGLRLIYYSQIVNDFQKGDIAEGYSVSREKKESFPLTVTSAQKNPTAFYLCASSEMGRDQETQYFGPGTRLLVL.

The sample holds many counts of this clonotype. The CDR3 DNA is TGTGCCAGCAGACCTAGACTAGCGGGAGAAGAGACCCAGTACTTC. Its translation: CASRPRLAGEETQYF. This chain uses TRBV12-3 or TRBV12-4 with TRBJ2-5, with TRBD2 matching 12 bases. The CDR3 loop spans 15 amino acids. With 6 bases clipped from V and 3 bases from J, the junction kept 5 bases outside the gene matches.

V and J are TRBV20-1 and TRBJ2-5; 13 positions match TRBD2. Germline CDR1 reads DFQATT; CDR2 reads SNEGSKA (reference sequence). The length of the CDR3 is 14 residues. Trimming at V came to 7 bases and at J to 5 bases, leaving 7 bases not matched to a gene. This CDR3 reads CSVTSGRALETQYF. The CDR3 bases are TGCAGTGTTACTAGCGGGAGGGCTTTGGAGACCCAGTACTTC.

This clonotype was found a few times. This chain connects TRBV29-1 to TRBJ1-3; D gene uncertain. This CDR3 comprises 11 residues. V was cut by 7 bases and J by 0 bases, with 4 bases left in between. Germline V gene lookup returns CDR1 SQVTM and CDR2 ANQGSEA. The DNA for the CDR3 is TGCAGCGGAACCTCTGGAAACACCATATATTTT. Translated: CSGTSGNTIYF.

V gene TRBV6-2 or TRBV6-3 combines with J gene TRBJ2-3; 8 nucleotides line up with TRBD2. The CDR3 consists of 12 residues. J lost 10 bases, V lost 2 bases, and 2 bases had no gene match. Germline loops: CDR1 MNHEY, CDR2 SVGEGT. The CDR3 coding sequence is TGTGCCAGCAGTTACGCTAGCGGGTCGCAGTATTTT. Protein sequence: CASSYASGSQYF.